Below, 11 T cell receptor beta chains from the same sample are listed, as sequenced in a study of radiation and T cells in renal cell carcinoma. Time point of the sample: baseline pretreatment blood. The treatment is: 15 Gy SBRT to primary tumor, nephrectomy 4 weeks later. Clones were read by immunoSEQ multiplex PCR, and TCRdb kept only the in-frame ones, dropping some. This table holds 130,000 or so clones, approximately 87% found once. The sequences come from blood, collected from a patient whose treatment included radiotherapy and nephrectomy. These receptor sequences come from a woman aged 45-65 years with renal cell carcinoma.

This clone turned up a few times. The rearrangement joins TRBV4-1 to TRBJ1-1; the D gene is possibly TRBD1 (5 bases). V was cut by 2 bases and J by 7 bases, with 11 bases left in between. This CDR3 spans 13 amino acids. Germline CDR1 MGHRA, CDR2 YSYEKL. As DNA, the CDR3 is TGCGCCAGCAGCCAAACCGGGGCCGTTGAAGCTTTCTTT. Its translation is CASSQTGAVEAFF.

Of note for this clone: A junction boundary mismatches the germline segment, possibly from a read error. The gene calls are TRBV7-2 and TRBJ2-7; D perhaps matches TRBD1 (5 bases). CDR1 is SGHTA, CDR2 FQGNSA, per germline. CDR3 length: 15 amino acids. CDR3 nucleotide sequence: TGTGCCAGCAGCTTAGTCGTGACAGTCTCCGACGAGCAGTACTTC. Translating it yields CASSLVVTVSDEQYF. Full variable domain (remainder filled in from reference TRBV7-2 and TRBJ2-7): GAGVSQSPSNKVTEKGKDVELRCDPISGHTALYWYRQSLGQGLEFLIYFQGNSAPDKSGLPSDRFSAERTGGSVSTLTIQRTQQEDSAVYLCASSLVVTVSDEQYFGPGTRLTVT.

This rearrangement joins TRBV28 to TRBJ2-7; D is undetermined. Germline-derived CDR1 and CDR2 are MDHEN and SYDVKM. V lost 5 bases and J lost 6, with 8 bases in between. This CDR3 region has 11 residues. The CDR3 reads CASSEFSEQYF. CDR3 DNA: TGTGCCAGCAGTGAGTTTTCCGAGCAGTACTTC.

The rearrangement links TRBV5-4 to TRBJ2-4; 7 bases fit TRBD2. The germline V gene has CDR1 SGHNT and CDR2 YYREEE (reference sequence). This CDR3 has 14 amino acids. V was clipped by 4 bases and J by 6 bases; unmatched bases: 7. CDR3 nucleotides: TGTGCCAGCAGCCCGGCCGGGACTATAAACATTCAGTACTTC. Its translation: CASSPAGTINIQYF.

The chain carries TRBV28 and TRBJ1-5; TRBD1 agrees at 7 bases. The germline CDR1 and CDR2 sequences are MDHEN and SYDVKM. Trimming cost V 5 bases and J 7 bases; bases outside gene matches: 14. The CDR3 loop spans 16 amino acids. The CDR3 DNA sequence: TGTGCCAGCAGTCTACCCACAGGGGAGAGTAGCCAGCCCCAGCATTTT. This sequence encodes CASSLPTGESSQPQHF.

In this sample, this clone turned up a few times. This chain joins TRBV7-6 and TRBJ1-3; tentatively, D is TRBD1 (5 bases). Germline V CDR1 and CDR2: SGHVS, FNYEAQ. The ends were cut back, 2 bases at V and 4 bases at J, with 9 bases in the middle. The CDR3 is 14 amino acids. The CDR3 is CASSLYGTGNTIYF. In DNA form, the CDR3 reads TGTGCCAGCAGCTTATACGGGACCGGAAACACCATATATTTT.

The chain combines TRBV6-5 with TRBJ1-1; D gene ambiguous. The CDR3 has 13 amino acids. Trimming took 5 bases from V and 8 from J, leaving 15 bases between them. Germline-derived CDR1 and CDR2 are MNHEY and SVGAGI. DNA for the CDR3: TGTGCCAGCAGTCGCGAGACTCCGGGGGAAGCTTTCTTT. This gives the protein CASSRETPGEAFF.

This chain joins TRBV5-5 and TRBJ2-3; weak D call: TRBD1 (5 bases). The V gene's germline CDR1 is SGHKS and CDR2 YYEKEE (reference sequence). The length of the CDR3 is 15 residues. Trimming cost V 0 bases and J 0 bases, with 8 bases left between them. CDR3 bases: TGTGCCAGCAGCTTGGATGGGGCTAGCACAGATACGCAGTATTTT. This gives the protein CASSLDGASTDTQYF.

DNA for the CDR3: TGTGCCAGTGAAGCGGGGGGAACCTACGAGCAGTACTTC. Its translation is CASEAGGTYEQYF. V usage is TRBV28 and J usage is TRBJ2-7; 9 bases match TRBD2. This CDR3 comprises 13 residues. V trimming: 9 bases; J trimming: 2 bases; junction bases outside the gene matches: 5. Germline V lookup: CDR1 MDHEN, CDR2 SYDVKM.

This chain connects TRBV4-1 to TRBJ2-7, with D possibly TRBD2 on 5 matching bases. Germline assignment: CDR1 MGHRA and CDR2 YSYEKL. Trimming took off 1 base at V and 4 bases at J, with 8 bases between the two ends. This CDR3 has 13 residues. CDR3 bases: TGCGCCAGCAGCCAAGGGGAGAGATACGAGCAGTACTTC. Its translation: CASSQGERYEQYF.

The CDR3 protein is CASNIALNTEAFF. CDR3 coding DNA: TGTGCCAGCAATATTGCACTGAACACTGAAGCTTTCTTT. J is TRBJ1-1 and V is TRBV6-6; D remains ambiguous. The CDR3 has 13 residues. Germline CDR1 and CDR2: MNHNY and SVGAGI (reference sequence). V shed 7 bases and J shed 0 bases, with 9 bases lying between them.